These 4 T cell receptor beta chains were sequenced from one sample in a study of blood T cell repertoires in COVID-19. The data were produced by immunoSEQ multiplex PCR, yet TCRdb's version contains in-frame clones alone and is incomplete. Among around 80,000 clones, about 80% were seen once, and the ten largest hold 10% to 15%. Sequenced: peripheral blood. These receptors all stem from a human donor in a cohort sampled during active COVID-19.

J is TRBJ1-2 and V is TRBV18, with TRBD1 identical over 10 bases. The CDR3 has 17 amino acids. CDR1 and CDR2 from the germline V gene are KGHSH and LQKENI. The ends lost 0 bases at V and 1 base at J; junction bases unmatched: 5. In DNA, the CDR3 is TGTGCCAGCTCACCACCATCGGGACAGGGGAATAACTATGGCTACACCTTC. Translation gives CASSPPSGQGNNYGYTF.

The chain recombines TRBV7-9 with TRBJ2-1, with 9 bases identical to TRBD1. The CDR3 loop spans 15 amino acids. Germline lookup yields CDR1 SEHNR and CDR2 FQNEAQ (reference sequence). V was pared by 6 bases and J by 8 bases, with 11 bases of the junction left unmatched. The CDR3 DNA reads TGTGCCAGCAGTCGACCGGGACAGGGTGCTTATGAGCAGTTCTTC. Translating it yields CASSRPGQGAYEQFF.

This chain connects TRBV15 to TRBJ1-4; D is possibly TRBD1 (6 bases). This CDR3 has 15 residues. V was cut by 0 bases and J by 4 bases, with 9 bases left in between. Germline CDR1 and CDR2: LNHNV and YYDKDF (reference sequence). CDR3 sequence reads: CATSRDTGFNEKLFF. CDR3 coding DNA: TGTGCCACCAGCAGAGATACAGGGTTTAATGAAAAACTGTTTTTT.

The chain links TRBV19 to TRBJ1-3, with D perhaps TRBD1 (5 bases). In germline, CDR1 is LNHDA, CDR2 SQIVND (reference sequence). This CDR3 contains 16 residues. V shed 5 bases and J shed 0 bases, with 14 bases lying between them. CDR3 bases: TGTGCCAGTAGTTCCGCAGGGCTTATCTCTGGAAACACCATATATTTT. It codes for CASSSAGLISGNTIYF.